Below, 22 T cell receptor beta chains from the same sample are listed, as sequenced in a study of T-cell reconstitution after alpha-beta-depleted transplantation in children. This sample's TCRbeta library carried unique molecular identifier barcodes. TCRdb ran MiXCR on the PCR reads and lists one entry per CDR3 protein. There are about 540,000 distinct CDR3 sequences in the sample; 15% to 20% occur only once, and more than 2.5% lies in the top ten. The source material was PBMCs from the stem cell graft donor, sampled from the stem cell graft. These receptors were taken from a human donor who donated a stem cell graft to a child with acute lymphoblastic leukemia.

This chain joins TRBV7-8 and TRBJ2-7; D is unclear. CDR1 and CDR2 (germline): SGHVS, FQNEAQ. Trimming removed 3 bases from V and 3 bases from J, with 18 bases in between. The length of the CDR3 is 16 residues. The CDR3 DNA reads TGTGCCAGCAGCTTTAGAGAGGTGTCTAGTAACTACGAGCAGTACTTC. Protein: CASSFREVSSNYEQYF.

This clonotype was seen a handful of times. V and J are TRBV5-1 and TRBJ2-7; the D is unclear. Deletions cut 1 base from V and 6 bases from J, with 8 bases between. The CDR3 contains 12 residues. CDR1 is SGHRS and CDR2 is YFSETQ in the germline V gene. CDR3 sequence (DNA): TGCGCCAGCAGCTTGAATGGCCTCGAGCAGTACTTC. Translating gives CASSLNGLEQYF. Filled out from reference TRBV5-1 and TRBJ2-7, the complete variable domain reads KAGVTQTPRYLIKTRGQQVTLSCSPISGHRSVSWYQQTPGQGLQFLFEYFSETQRNKGNFPGRFSGRQFSNSRSEMNVSTLELGDSALYLCASSLNGLEQYFGPGTRLTVT.

V usage is TRBV5-1 and J usage is TRBJ2-7, with 7 bases fitting TRBD1. The CDR3 loop spans 14 amino acids. V was pared by 0 bases and J by 6 bases, with 6 bases of the junction left unmatched. Germline V gene sequence: CDR1 SGHRS, CDR2 YFSETQ. The CDR3 DNA reads TGCGCCAGCAGCTTGGAAGGGGGCGAGCTCGAGCAGTACTTC. Amino acids: CASSLEGGELEQYF.

The gene calls are TRBV18 and TRBJ2-2; D is unclear. The CDR3 length is 14 residues. V lost 8 bases and J 3 bases, leaving 13 bases between the germline ends. CDR1 is KGHSH, CDR2 LQKENI, per germline. The DNA of the CDR3 is TGTGCCAGCCGCCGACCCCCGGACACCGGGGAGCTGTTTTTT. This codes for CASRRPPDTGELFF.

This chain uses TRBV28 with TRBJ2-7; 11 positions match TRBD2. Germline CDR1 MDHEN, CDR2 SYDVKM. V shed 10 bases, J shed 6 bases, and the junction held 11 bases outside the gene matches. The CDR3 is 14 amino acids. This CDR3 reads CATNIAGGVGEQYF. The CDR3 DNA reads TGTGCCACCAACATAGCGGGAGGGGTTGGCGAGCAGTACTTC.

In this sample, this clonotype turned up a few times. This chain joins TRBV6-2 or TRBV6-3 and TRBJ2-1; D gene unclear. Germline V gives CDR1 MNHEY, CDR2 SVGEGT. Trimming took 0 bases from V and 4 from J, leaving 10 bases between them. The CDR3 loop spans 15 amino acids. The CDR3 DNA sequence: TGTGCCAGCAGTTACTCCCCCAGGTTATACAATGAGCAGTTCTTC. Translating gives CASSYSPRLYNEQFF.

This clonotype has a handful of counts. CDR3 nucleotide sequence: TGTGCCAGCAGAGGGGCAGGGGGCGGTTCTGGGGCCAACGTCCTGACTTTC. Translation gives CASRGAGGGSGANVLTF. The V and J genes are TRBV12-3 or TRBV12-4 and TRBJ2-6; 8 bases align to TRBD1. The V and J ends lost 6 bases and 1 base, in that order; junction bases with no gene match: 8. The CDR3 sequence is 17 residues long.

The gene calls are TRBV16 and TRBJ2-5; 8 bases line up with TRBD2. Looked up from germline, CDR1 is KGHSY and CDR2 is FQNENV. The CDR3 consists of 14 residues. Trimming at V came to 4 bases and at J to 2 bases, leaving 3 bases not matched to a gene. DNA for the CDR3: TGTGCCAGCAGCCCGGGACTAGTTCAAGAGACCCAGTACTTC. This translates into CASSPGLVQETQYF.

This clonotype was observed a handful of times. The V and J genes are TRBV7-6 and TRBJ1-4; D remains unclear. Germline V gives CDR1 SGHVS, CDR2 FNYEAQ. The ends were cut back, 2 bases at V and 3 bases at J, with 10 bases in the middle. The CDR3 totals 15 residues. CDR3 coding DNA: TGTGCCAGCAGCTTAACTGGGTGGTCTAATGAAAAACTGTTTTTT. Translated: CASSLTGWSNEKLFF.

This clonotype showed up just a few times. This sequence joins TRBV18 and TRBJ2-1; 8 nucleotides agree with TRBD1. Germline assignment: CDR1 KGHSH and CDR2 LQKENI. This CDR3 contains 16 residues. Trimming took 3 bases from V and 5 from J; bases not matched to a gene: 9. Here the CDR3 reads CASSPPGQVQNNEQFF. In nucleotides, the CDR3 is TGTGCCAGCTCACCTCCGGGACAGGTACAGAACAATGAGCAGTTCTTC.

The chain joins TRBV20-1 to TRBJ2-1; 7 bases are a match to TRBD2. The CDR3 runs 14 residues. Germline-derived CDR1 and CDR2 are DFQATT and SNEGSKA (reference sequence). V dropped 0 bases and J dropped 6; count of bases not matched to a gene: 5. The chain's CDR3 is CSARDWTRVNEQFF. CDR3 DNA: TGCAGTGCTAGAGACTGGACTAGGGTCAATGAGCAGTTCTTC.

This clonotype has more than one count but fewer than ten. The chain is built from TRBV5-1 and TRBJ2-2; D is ambiguous. Germline V lookup: CDR1 SGHRS, CDR2 YFSETQ. This CDR3 has 14 amino acids. Trimming took off 0 bases at V and 3 bases at J, with 6 bases between the two ends. The CDR3 spells CASSLGDDTGELFF. The CDR3, as DNA: TGCGCCAGCAGCTTGGGAGACGACACCGGGGAGCTGTTTTTT.

The chain carries TRBV11-3 and TRBJ1-2; D is ambiguous. Germline values: CDR1 SGHNT, CDR2 YENEEA. V was cut by 2 bases and J by 0 bases, with 10 bases left in between. The CDR3 is made up of 15 amino acids. Here the CDR3 reads CASSLSQKTNYGYTF. The CDR3 coding sequence is TGTGCCAGCAGCTTATCCCAGAAGACTAACTATGGCTACACCTTC.

In its sample, this clonotype was seen a few times. The gene calls are TRBV12-3 or TRBV12-4 and TRBJ1-5, with D possibly being TRBD1 (6 bases). The V end lost 5 bases, the J end lost 7 bases, and 15 bases lay between the germline ends. This CDR3 comprises 14 residues. CDR3 nucleotides: TGTGCCAGCAGTGTTTCAGGGGTCGGACAGCCCCAGCATTTT. It yields the protein CASSVSGVGQPQHF.

The V gene is TRBV12-3 or TRBV12-4, the J gene TRBJ1-2; D gene uncertain. The CDR3 covers 14 residues. Trimming removed 5 bases from V and 2 bases from J, with 12 bases in between. This CDR3 reads CASSPWVSNYGYTF. DNA of the CDR3: TGTGCCAGCAGTCCTTGGGTTTCGAACTATGGCTACACCTTC.

The V call is TRBV4-2, the J call TRBJ2-1, with D possibly TRBD2 on 6 matching bases. The CDR3 totals 19 residues. Germline CDR1 LGHNA, CDR2 YNFKEQ. Trimming stripped 4 bases from V and 0 bases from J, with 22 bases between. The CDR3 nucleotides are TGTGCCAGCAGCCCCCCCTCAGCGGGCCCTGAGAGCTCCTACAATGAGCAGTTCTTC. As protein: CASSPPSAGPESSYNEQFF.

This chain connects TRBV12-3 or TRBV12-4 to TRBJ2-7; D is perhaps TRBD1 (6 bases). There are 14 residues in the CDR3. V lost 3 bases, J lost 4 bases, and 13 bases lay in between. CDR3 coding DNA: TGTGCCAGCAGTTTTGGCAGGGGCCCTTACGAGCAGTACTTC. Translated: CASSFGRGPYEQYF.

There are a few counts of this clonotype. The chain carries TRBV18 and TRBJ1-5; D is unresolved. Trimming removed 3 bases from V and 5 bases from J, with 20 bases in between. Germline V lookup: CDR1 KGHSH, CDR2 LQKENI. The CDR3 spans 17 residues. CDR3 sequence reads: CASSPLAWGGSDQPQHF. CDR3 bases: TGTGCCAGCTCACCCCTAGCCTGGGGTGGAAGTGATCAGCCCCAGCATTTT.

The rearrangement uses TRBV29-1 and TRBJ2-7; D not resolved. Trimming cost V 7 bases and J 2 bases, with 12 bases left between them. CDR3 length equals 12 residues. CDR1 SQVTM and CDR2 ANQGSEA come from the germline V gene. CDR3 region: CSAGPRPYEQYF. CDR3 sequence (DNA): TGCAGCGCCGGCCCCAGACCCTACGAGCAGTACTTC.

V gene TRBV6-2 or TRBV6-3 combines with J gene TRBJ2-7; tentatively, D is TRBD1 (6 bases). Germline CDR1 and CDR2: MNHEY and SVGEGT. The CDR3 extends over 14 amino acids. Trimming removed 4 bases from V and 4 bases from J, with 14 bases in between. The CDR3 region has the DNA TGTGCCAGCAGTTTGTACAGGGTGGGATACGAGCAGTACTTC. Protein product: CASSLYRVGYEQYF.

The chain has TRBV4-1 and TRBJ2-7; 7 positions match TRBD2. Per the germline V gene, CDR1 is MGHRA and CDR2 is YSYEKL. Trimming removed 4 bases from V and 2 bases from J; junction bases left unmatched: 14. CDR3 length: 17 amino acids. The CDR3 coding sequence is TGCGCCAGCAGCCGTCCTCCGGGTAGCGGGCCGACCTACGAGCAGTACTTC. Translating gives CASSRPPGSGPTYEQYF.

A few counts support this clonotype. The V call is TRBV15, the J call TRBJ2-3; no reliable D call. The ends were cut back, 3 bases at V and 4 bases at J, with 8 bases in the middle. This CDR3 region has 13 residues. The germline V gene encodes CDR1 LNHNV and CDR2 YYDKDF (reference sequence). CDR3 sequence (DNA): TGTGCCACCAGCAGGGAGCCCCCAGATACGCAGTATTTT. Translated: CATSREPPDTQYF.